This TCR beta chain was found in a study of T-cell memory formation after mild COVID-19. Using its own MiXCR run on the 5' RACE reads, TCRdb lists one record per CDR3 protein. In the table there are fewer than 250,000 distinct CDR3 sequences, approximately 30% of which are singletons. This CDR3 contains 16 residues. Trimming left V 5 bases short and J 3 bases short, with 20 bases between. CDR1 and CDR2 from the germline V gene are SEHNR and FQNEAQ (reference sequence). The sequenced material came from PBMCs or a T cell subset sorted from them (not recorded which). The sequence derives from an adult woman who had mild COVID-19 (a few samples of this study predate the infection). Cell type and time point are not known. The gene calls are TRBV7-9 and TRBJ2-7; D could derive from TRBD1 or TRBD2 (5 bases each). In nucleotides, the CDR3 is TGTGCCAGCAGCCAGTCGGGGCCGACTATCAACTACGAGCAGTACTTC. Translated, it gives CASSQSGPTINYEQYF.